The rows below give T cell receptor beta chains drawn from one sample of a study of T cell changes during pregnancy in multiple sclerosis. Generated by immunoSEQ multiplex PCR, the TCRdb table keeps only in-frame clones and is missing some. The repertoire holds about 44,000 clones, with approximately 90% as singletons. Material: CD4+ T cells from peripheral blood mononuclear cells, obtained after pregnancy. The receptor set was obtained from a female donor with multiple sclerosis, enrolled in a pregnancy study. Both conserved end residues are part of each CDR3. The order of the fields is clone size, J gene, V gene, D gene, CDR3 protein, CDR3 DNA. A D gene is named only where the DNA matches it firmly. Size tells how often a clone was seen (once, few, many) or the class of an expanded clone, and some rows leave it out.

. TRBJ2-1 TRBV9 TRBD1 CASSVSGRGRSEQFF TGTGCCAGCAGCGTATCTGGCAGGGGGCGAAGCGAGCAGTTCTTC
. TRBJ1-4 TRBV18 TRBD1 CASSPTGDNEKLFF TGTGCCAGCTCACCAACAGGGGATAATGAAAAACTGTTTTTT
. TRBJ1-1 TRBV5-1 . CASSLFPGMNTEAFF TGCGCCAGCAGCTTGTTTCCAGGAATGAACACTGAAGCTTTCTTT
. TRBJ1-4 TRBV7-2 TRBD1 CASSSGQGLNEKLFF TGTGCCAGCAGCTCAGGACAGGGGCTTAATGAAAAACTGTTTTTT
. TRBJ2-1 TRBV19 . CASRGATGYNEQFF TGTGCCAGTCGGGGGGCGACGGGCTACAATGAGCAGTTCTTC
once TRBJ1-2 TRBV7-8 . CASSAKSGQLGGYTF TGTGCCAGCAGCGCAAAGTCGGGACAATTAGGTGGCTACACCTTC
. TRBJ2-2 TRBV9 . CASSAYGNTGELFF TGTGCCAGCAGCGCTTACGGGAACACCGGGGAGCTGTTTTTT
. TRBJ2-3 TRBV7-9 TRBD2 CASSSGTSGFTDTQYF TGTGCCAGCAGCTCCGGGACTAGCGGATTCACAGATACGCAGTATTTT
few TRBJ1-1 TRBV7-3 . CASSFGPKRNTEAFF TGTGCCAGCAGCTTTGGGCCTAAAAGGAACACTGAAGCTTTCTTT
. TRBJ2-3 TRBV30 . CAWSVPLAFDTDTQYF TGTGCCTGGAGTGTACCGCTAGCGTTTGACACAGATACGCAGTATTTT
. TRBJ2-6 TRBV5-1 TRBD1 CASSLGTGNSGANVLTF TGCGCCAGCAGCTTAGGGACAGGCAACTCTGGGGCCAACGTCCTGACTTTC
. TRBJ2-3 TRBV4-2 . CASSRGSGKDSTDTQYF TGTGCCAGCAGCCGGGGTAGCGGAAAAGATAGCACAGATACGCAGTATTTT
. TRBJ2-7 TRBV6-6 TRBD1 CASRPPPGQGANEQYF TGTGCCAGCAGACCCCCTCCGGGACAGGGGGCTAACGAGCAGTACTTC
. TRBJ1-5 TRBV5-6 TRBD1 CASSVGQGLGQPQHF TGTGCCAGCAGCGTGGGACAGGGACTGGGTCAGCCCCAGCATTTT
. TRBJ2-5 TRBV5-1 TRBD2 CASSLDGRARETQYF TGCGCCAGCAGCTTGGACGGGAGGGCCAGGGAGACCCAGTACTTC
. TRBJ2-1 TRBV11-2 . CASSLDRRGPEQFF TGTGCCAGCAGCTTAGATCGGAGAGGGCCCGAGCAGTTCTTC
. TRBJ1-2 TRBV2 . CASTPGAYGYTF TGTGCCAGCACCCCAGGCGCCTATGGCTACACCTTC
. TRBJ2-3 TRBV5-1 TRBD2 CASRMGGPADTQYF TGCGCCAGCAGGATGGGAGGGCCTGCAGATACGCAGTATTTT
. TRBJ2-7 TRBV10-3 . CAISGGVYEQYF TGTGCCATCAGTGGGGGGGTCTACGAGCAGTACTTC
many TRBJ1-5 TRBV11-2 . CASSLGTKGGQPQHF TGTGCCAGCAGCTTAGGGACCAAGGGAGGCCAGCCCCAGCATTTT
few TRBJ1-1 TRBV30 . CAHKFYGGNTEAFF TGTGCCCACAAATTCTACGGGGGGAACACTGAAGCTTTCTTT
. TRBJ1-1 TRBV18 . CASSPSSQGRTEAFF TGTGCCAGCTCACCCTCGTCGCAGGGCCGCACTGAAGCTTTCTTT
. TRBJ2-2 TRBV27 . CASSFNLVGGELFF TGTGCCAGCAGTTTTAATCTTGTCGGCGGGGAGCTGTTTTTT
. TRBJ2-1 TRBV29-1 TRBD2 CSVLGTSGSHYNEQFF TGCAGCGTTCTCGGGACTAGCGGGAGTCACTACAATGAGCAGTTCTTC
. TRBJ2-7 TRBV10-1 TRBD1 CASSDFGQGDYEQYF TGCGCCAGCAGTGATTTCGGACAGGGAGACTACGAGCAGTACTTC
. TRBJ2-4 TRBV18 . CASSLDRAKNIQYF TGTGCCAGCTCACTTGACAGGGCCAAAAACATTCAGTACTTC
. TRBJ1-3 TRBV30 . CAWRSQGFSGNTIYF TGTGCCTGGCGGTCCCAGGGTTTCTCTGGAAACACCATATATTTT
. TRBJ1-2 TRBV19 TRBD1 CASSIQVRGYGYTF TGTGCCAGTAGTATTCAAGTCAGGGGGTATGGCTACACCTTC
. TRBJ2-1 TRBV7-9 TRBD2 CASSYLGQAGGSNEQFF TGTGCCAGCAGCTACTTGGGTCAAGCGGGAGGGTCCAATGAGCAGTTCTTC
. TRBJ2-1 TRBV27 TRBD2 CASSLPGLAGGYNEQFF TGTGCCAGCAGTTTACCGGGACTAGCGGGAGGTTACAATGAGCAGTTCTTC
. TRBJ1-3 TRBV30 . CAWSFDRPSGNTIYF TGTGCCTGGAGTTTTGACAGGCCCTCTGGAAACACCATATATTTT
. TRBJ2-7 TRBV10-3 TRBD1 CAISPAGTDTYEQYF TGTGCCATCAGCCCGGCCGGGACAGATACCTACGAGCAGTACTTC
. TRBJ2-5 TRBV6-6 . CAAGETQYF TGTGCAGCCGGAGAGACCCAGTACTTC
. TRBJ2-3 TRBV28 TRBD2 CASSLTSGRGEGDTQYF TGTGCCAGCAGCCTGACTAGCGGGAGGGGGGAAGGAGATACGCAGTATTTT
. TRBJ2-1 TRBV4-1 TRBD2 CASSPGLAGGSTYNEQFF TGCGCCAGCAGCCCAGGACTAGCGGGAGGGTCCACCTACAATGAGCAGTTCTTC
. TRBJ2-4 TRBV7-9 . CASSLGSGWAKNIQYF TGTGCCAGCAGCTTGGGGTCAGGGTGGGCCAAAAACATTCAGTACTTC
. TRBJ2-2 TRBV14 . CASSLSPPVYTGELFF TGTGCCAGCAGCCTCTCCCCCCCAGTTTACACCGGGGAGCTGTTTTTT
. TRBJ1-1 TRBV18 . CASSLQHEAEAFF TGTGCCAGCTCACTACAACATGAGGCTGAAGCTTTCTTT
once TRBJ2-3 TRBV5-1 TRBD2 CASSLAASGRVGDTQYF TGCGCCAGCAGCTTGGCGGCTAGCGGGAGAGTTGGGGATACGCAGTATTTT
. TRBJ2-5 TRBV2 . CASSEARGRETQYF TGTGCCAGCAGTGAAGCGCGGGGTCGAGAGACCCAGTACTTC
. TRBJ2-1 TRBV27 TRBD1 CASSLLRDRGVGEQFF TGTGCCAGCAGTTTACTGAGGGACAGGGGGGTGGGTGAGCAGTTCTTC
. TRBJ2-1 TRBV10-1 TRBD2 CASSRSPGLAGGSYNEQFF TGCGCCAGCAGCAGATCCCCGGGACTAGCGGGAGGATCCTACAATGAGCAGTTCTTC
once TRBJ1-2 TRBV19 . CASSQFEANYGYTF TGTGCCAGTAGCCAGTTTGAGGCTAACTATGGCTACACCTTC
. TRBJ1-5 TRBV23-1 . CASSPSGRHQPQHF TGCGCCAGCAGTCCGTCCGGGAGGCATCAGCCCCAGCATTTT
once TRBJ1-4 TRBV7-2 . CASSLGAQEKLFF TGTGCCAGCAGCTTAGGGGCACAGGAAAAACTGTTTTTT
few TRBJ1-1 TRBV19 TRBD1 CASSAITGVNTEAFF TGTGCCAGTAGTGCCATTACAGGGGTGAACACTGAAGCTTTCTTT